The 16 T cell receptor beta chains reported below all come from one sample, sequenced in a study of cytomegalovirus exposure and HLA in healthy donors. Assay: immunoSEQ multiplex PCR; the TCRdb copy retains only in-frame clones and omits some. This table has 150,000 to 200,000 clones, 70% to 90% appearing once. The source material was PBMCs. The receptor set was obtained from a woman aged 25 to 39 in good health and CMV-seronegative.

This chain joins TRBV6-7 and TRBJ2-7; D unclear. TRBV6-7 is known as an ORF, though its function is uncertain. Trimming took off 7 bases at V and 2 bases at J, with 9 bases between the two ends. The CDR3 has 12 amino acids. CDR3 DNA: TGTGCCAGCACTGGCGGACCCTACGAGCAGTACTTC. Its translation is CASTGGPYEQYF.

This clone was detected only once. The chain recombines TRBV7-2 with TRBJ2-1; D unclear. Deletions cut 5 bases from V and 7 bases from J, with 6 bases between. In germline, CDR1 is SGHTA, CDR2 FQGNSA. This CDR3 spans 11 amino acids. CDR3 residues: CASSHTNEQFF. The DNA of the CDR3 is TGTGCCAGCAGCCATACTAATGAGCAGTTCTTC.

This chain uses TRBV4-3 with TRBJ2-7; tentatively, D is TRBD1 (5 bases). The CDR3 totals 13 residues. Deletions cut 8 bases from V and 2 bases from J, with 13 bases between. CDR1 is LGHNA and CDR2 is YSLEER in the germline V gene. In nucleotides, the CDR3 is TGCGCCAGCGGGGCAGGGCGCGCCTACGAGCAGTACTTC. Translated, it gives CASGAGRAYEQYF.

CDR3 DNA: TGTGCCAGTAGTCAGGGGACAGATCTGTCACCCCTCCACTTT. This codes for CASSQGTDLSPLHF. The chain is built from TRBV19 and TRBJ1-6; TRBD1 matches at 7 bases. V shed 5 bases, J shed 10 bases, and the junction held 8 bases outside the gene matches. This CDR3 spans 14 amino acids. CDR1 and CDR2 (germline): LNHDA, SQIVND (reference sequence).

The chain employs TRBV7-2 and TRBJ2-7, with TRBD1 matching over 10 bases. The V and J ends lost 4 bases and 3 bases, in that order; junction bases with no gene match: 6. The CDR3 spans 15 residues. Per germline, CDR1 SGHTA and CDR2 FQGNSA. The CDR3: CASSSGTGAIYEQYF. The DNA for the CDR3 is TGTGCCAGCAGCTCCGGGACAGGGGCTATCTACGAGCAGTACTTC.

The chain's CDR3 is CASSPDGQSPLYGYTF. The CDR3 bases are TGTGCCAGCAGCCCGGACGGCCAGTCACCCCTCTATGGCTACACCTTC. The chain is built from TRBV6-6 and TRBJ1-2; unclear D gene. V dropped 6 bases and J dropped 4 bases, with 21 bases sitting between them. The CDR3 is made up of 16 amino acids. CDR1 and CDR2 (germline): MNHNY, SVGAGI (reference sequence).

The rearrangement uses TRBV28 and TRBJ1-1; TRBD1 is a possible D gene (5 bases). The V end was cut by 3 bases, the J end by 0 bases, with 14 bases between. From germline, CDR1 is MDHEN and CDR2 SYDVKM. The CDR3 is 16 residues long. This CDR3 reads CASSFPGTLMNTEAFF. In DNA form, the CDR3 reads TGTGCCAGCAGTTTTCCCGGGACCCTCATGAACACTGAAGCTTTCTTT. The complete variable domain, with remaining parts taken from reference TRBV28 and TRBJ1-1, reads DVKVTQSSRYLVKRTGEKVFLECVQDMDHENMFWYRQDPGLGLRLIYFSYDVKMKEKGDIPEGYSVSREKKERFSLILESASTNQTSMYLCASSFPGTLMNTEAFFGQGTRLTVV.

V and J are TRBV7-2 and TRBJ2-2; no definite D call. Germline V gene sequence: CDR1 SGHTA, CDR2 FQGNSA. The V and J ends lost 2 bases and 0 bases respectively, with 7 bases between them. The CDR3 contains 15 residues. In nucleotides, the CDR3 is TGTGCCAGCAGCTTATTCCGGGCGAACACCGGGGAGCTGTTTTTT. Amino acids: CASSLFRANTGELFF.

This chain joins TRBV27 and TRBJ2-7; 7 positions match TRBD2. Unmatched junction bases numbered 11, after V lost 3 bases and J lost 6 bases. This CDR3 has 15 residues. Germline V gene sequence: CDR1 MNHEY, CDR2 SMNVEV (reference sequence). The CDR3 DNA follows: TGTGCCAGCAGTTTGGGGTATGCGGGAGTCCCCGAGCAGTACTTC. This translates into CASSLGYAGVPEQYF.

This chain links TRBV11-2 with TRBJ1-3, with TRBD1 as a possible D gene (5 bases). V was shortened by 6 bases and J by 8 bases, with 23 bases between the two germline ends. The V gene's germline CDR1 is SGHAT and CDR2 FQNNGV. This CDR3 has 16 residues. CDR3 in DNA: TGTGCCAGCAGTACAACCTTGACCAGGGTATCGGACACCATATATTTT. It encodes CASSTTLTRVSDTIYF.

The chain carries TRBV27 and TRBJ2-3; no firm D call. Trimming took 1 base from V and 4 from J, leaving 6 bases between them. The CDR3 spans 13 residues. The germline V gene encodes CDR1 MNHEY and CDR2 SMNVEV (reference sequence). The CDR3 bases are TGTGCCAGCAGTTTATGGTCCGCAGATACGCAGTATTTT. This gives the protein CASSLWSADTQYF.

This sequence joins TRBV5-1 and TRBJ2-7, with a tentative D call TRBD2 (5 bases). V was cut by 4 bases and J by 5 bases, with 16 bases left in between. Germline CDR1 and CDR2: SGHRS and YFSETQ. CDR3 length: 14 amino acids. The CDR3 bases are TGCGCCAGCAGCGAAGCGTCGAGGGTAAACGAGCAGTACTTC. Translation: CASSEASRVNEQYF.

This chain links TRBV30 with TRBJ2-1; tentatively, D is TRBD1 or TRBD2 (7 bases each). CDR1 and CDR2 from the germline V gene are GTSNPN and SVGIG (reference sequence). The CDR3 extends over 12 amino acids. The V gene lost 3 bases and the J gene lost 8 bases, with 11 bases spanning the gap. This CDR3 is CAWRQGRDEQFF. In DNA, the CDR3 is TGTGCCTGGAGACAGGGGAGGGATGAGCAGTTCTTC.

The chain links TRBV20-1 to TRBJ2-5; perhaps TRBD2 as D (6 bases). The germline gives CDR1 DFQATT, CDR2 SNEGSKA (reference sequence). This CDR3 has 11 residues. The CDR3 sequence is CSPRGEGTQYF. The CDR3 coding sequence is TGCTCCCCGCGGGGCGAGGGGACCCAGTACTTC.

The rearrangement joins TRBV5-5 to TRBJ2-5, with D uncertain. In germline, CDR1 is SGHKS, CDR2 YYEKEE (reference sequence). The CDR3 sequence is 15 residues long. V was shortened by 0 bases and J by 1 base, with 10 bases between the two germline ends. The CDR3 is CASSLGVRVQETQYF. The CDR3, as DNA: TGTGCCAGCAGCTTGGGAGTGCGTGTCCAAGAGACCCAGTACTTC. Filled out from reference TRBV5-5 and TRBJ2-5, the complete variable domain reads DAGVTQSPTHLIKTRGQQVTLRCSPISGHKSVSWYQQVLGQGPQFIFQYYEKEERGRGNFPDRFSARQFPNYSSELNVNALLLGDSALYLCASSLGVRVQETQYFGPGTRLLVL.

V is TRBV29-1 and J is TRBJ1-1; D unresolved. CDR1 and CDR2 from the germline V gene are SQVTM and ANQGSEA. V lost 5 bases to trimming and J lost 4 bases, with 11 bases between them. CDR3 length: 12 residues. The CDR3 loop reads CSVKGWGTEAFF. The CDR3 region has the DNA TGCAGCGTTAAAGGTTGGGGCACTGAAGCTTTCTTT.